This TCR beta chain came from a study of human T cells and chemical hapten exposure. The wider study: During the roughly 24-week study period, patients had diphenylcyclopropenone applied to the scalp every week.

Germline assignment: CDR1 LNHDA and CDR2 SQIVND (reference sequence). The CDR3 is 15 residues long. V was pared by 0 bases and J by 3 bases, with 9 bases between. This clonotype was counted ten times or more. Antigen unknown. MiXCR was run by TCRdb on the RACE reads, yielding one entry per CDR3 protein. The profile shows over 45,000 distinct CDR3 sequences, about a tenth of them singletons. Time point here: patch test 1, 2 weeks after DPC sensitization. Treatment: therapeutic diphenylcyclopropenone sensitization with weekly scalp DPC. Study-wide findings and caveats: Expanded TCRs produced significantly more large CDR3 similarity clusters than controls did.

The specimen was whole blood, collected in connection with sensitization to the hapten diphenylcyclopropenone (DPC). The receptor was isolated from a woman aged 40 to 49 with alopecia areata. Some clones in this sample may be carry-over from other donors' samples. The chain employs TRBV19 and TRBJ1-5, with no clear D. DNA for the CDR3: TGTGCCAGTAGTATAGAGGGAAGGGCCAATCAGCCCCAGCATTTT. It encodes CASSIEGRANQPQHF.